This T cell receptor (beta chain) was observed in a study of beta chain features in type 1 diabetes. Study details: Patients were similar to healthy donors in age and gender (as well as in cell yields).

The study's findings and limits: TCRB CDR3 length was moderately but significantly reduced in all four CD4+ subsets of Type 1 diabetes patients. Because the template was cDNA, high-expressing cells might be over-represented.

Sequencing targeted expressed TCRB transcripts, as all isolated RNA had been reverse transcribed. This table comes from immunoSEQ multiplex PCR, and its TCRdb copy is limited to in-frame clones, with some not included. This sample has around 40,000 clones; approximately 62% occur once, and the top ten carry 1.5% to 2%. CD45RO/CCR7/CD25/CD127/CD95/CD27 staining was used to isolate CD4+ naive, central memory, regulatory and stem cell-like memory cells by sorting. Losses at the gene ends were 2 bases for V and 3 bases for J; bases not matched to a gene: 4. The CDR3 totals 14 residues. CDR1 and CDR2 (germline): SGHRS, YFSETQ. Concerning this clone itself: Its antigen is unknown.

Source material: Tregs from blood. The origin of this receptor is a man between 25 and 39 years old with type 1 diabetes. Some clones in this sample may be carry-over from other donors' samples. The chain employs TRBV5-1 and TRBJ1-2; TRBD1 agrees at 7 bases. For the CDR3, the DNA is TGCGCCAGCAGCTTCTCCAGGGGGGACTATGGCTACACCTTC. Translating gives CASSFSRGDYGYTF.